Here is one T cell receptor (beta chain) with its context. Investigators performed immunoSEQ version v3.0 at survey level. Assay used: immunoSEQ multiplex PCR; TCRdb lists only in-frame clones, some missing. This repertoire shows tens of thousands of clones, approximately 90% found once; its top ten account for around 9%. These data are taken from a study of long-term antiretroviral therapy in people with HIV. The receptor was isolated from a man aged 50-60 years with HIV. The starting material was unsorted PBMCs, obtained 3.2 years before starting antiretroviral therapy.

Written as DNA, the CDR3 is TGTGCCAGCAGCTCATCGGACAGATTCTATGGCTACACCTTC. It is translated as CASSSSDRFYGYTF. The chain recombines TRBV7-9 with TRBJ1-2; D may be TRBD1 (6 bases). The V end was cut by 4 bases, the J end by 4 bases, with 13 bases between. This CDR3 region has 14 residues. In germline, CDR1 is SEHNR, CDR2 FQNEAQ (reference sequence).